The 30 T cell receptor beta chains listed next were all sequenced from one sample in a study of metastatic and nonmetastatic thyroid tumors. TCRdb re-called the PCR reads with MiXCR. The table lists tens of thousands of clones, roughly 25% of them singletons. Nobody among the patients had been given any treatment before thyroid surgery. Sequenced input: blood. Receptors originate from a female donor with papillary thyroid cancer or a benign thyroid nodule (not recorded which). Some clones in this sample may be carry-over from other donors' samples.

The sample holds many counts of this clone. Written as DNA, the CDR3 is TGCAGCGTTGGAATAAGAGGGGTTAACTACGAGCAGTACTTC. Translation gives CSVGIRGVNYEQYF. The genes are TRBV29-1 and TRBJ2-7, with D perhaps matching TRBD1 or TRBD2 (5 bases each). The CDR3 totals 14 residues. In germline, CDR1 is SQVTM, CDR2 ANQGSEA. Trimming took 4 bases from V and 3 from J, leaving 16 bases between them.

This clone was seen ten or more times. The V and J genes are TRBV20-1 and TRBJ2-5; D remains ambiguous. CDR1 DFQATT and CDR2 SNEGSKA come from the germline V gene (reference sequence). This CDR3 contains 15 residues. Trimming removed 2 bases from V and 5 bases from J, with 18 bases in between. CDR3 DNA sequence: TGCAGTGCTAGACCAAGGTTGGGGTCAAGGGAGACCCAGTACTTC. It translates to CSARPRLGSRETQYF.

This chain connects TRBV9 to TRBJ2-7; the match to TRBD1 covers 8 bases. This CDR3 comprises 12 residues. Germline CDR1 SGDLS, CDR2 YYNGEE. The V gene end was trimmed by 5 bases and the J gene end by 4 bases; junction bases not matched to a gene: 2. Here the CDR3 DNA reads TGTGCCAGCAGTGGACAGGGTTACGAGCAGTACTTC. This sequence encodes CASSGQGYEQYF.

This clone has just a few counts. This could be a read error, since a much larger clone is one nucleotide away. The chain joins TRBV10-3 to TRBJ2-1, with a tentative D call TRBD2 (6 bases). The CDR3 covers 15 residues. Germline assignment: CDR1 ENHRY and CDR2 SYGVKD. CDR3 region: CAISDGRDSCNEQFF. The CDR3 DNA reads TGTGCCATCAGTGATGGGCGGGACTCCTGCAATGAGCAGTTCTTC.

This clone is medium-sized. The chain is built from TRBV28 and TRBJ1-3, with a possible D match to TRBD1 (6 bases). Per germline, CDR1 MDHEN and CDR2 SYDVKM. The germline V and J ends were trimmed by 3 bases and 0 bases, with 12 bases remaining between them. This CDR3 has 16 residues. The DNA for the CDR3 is TGTGCCAGCAGTTTCGGACAGCCGATCTCTGGAAACACCATATATTTT. This translates into CASSFGQPISGNTIYF.

This clone was seen repeatedly, ten times or more. CDR3 nucleotides: TGTGCCAGCAGCGAGACCAGCGGGAGAGGAGAGACCCAGTACTTC. Amino acids: CASSETSGRGETQYF. The chain is built from TRBV5-8 and TRBJ2-5; 8 nucleotides line up with TRBD2. Per germline, CDR1 SGHTS and CDR2 YDEGEE. This CDR3 comprises 15 residues. V gave up 4 bases and J gave up 4 bases; unmatched junction bases: 9.

Concerning this clone itself: Because the CDR3 is missing its conserved closing phenylalanine or tryptophan, this is likely a read error. V is TRBV20-1 and J is TRBJ2-1; D is possibly TRBD2 (5 bases). From germline, CDR1 is DFQATT and CDR2 SNEGSKA (reference sequence). The CDR3 is 14 amino acids. The CDR3 sequence: CSPPGTLLADEQFL. The CDR3 nucleotides are TGTTCCCCTCCGGGCACACTCCTAGCCGATGAGCAGTTCTTA.

In this sample, this clone turned up many times. The V gene is TRBV10-1, the J gene TRBJ2-1; the match to TRBD2 covers 7 bases. The trim removed 3 bases at V and 8 bases at J, leaving 7 bases unmatched. Per germline, CDR1 WNHNN and CDR2 SYGVQD (reference sequence). CDR3 length: 14 amino acids. The CDR3 is CASSEVTSFDEQFF. The CDR3 region has the DNA TGCGCCAGCAGTGAAGTGACTAGCTTCGATGAGCAGTTCTTC.

The table lists this clone with many counts. This sequence joins TRBV6-5 and TRBJ1-4, with TRBD1 matching over 11 bases. Trimming at V came to 5 bases and at J to 8 bases, leaving 25 bases not matched to a gene. From germline, CDR1 is MNHEY and CDR2 SVGAGI. The CDR3 sequence is 21 residues long. For the CDR3, the DNA is TGTGCCAGCAGTCCGCTACTCGGATCCGGGACAGGGGGAAGAGTTGGAGAAAAACTGTTTTTT. It encodes CASSPLLGSGTGGRVGEKLFF.

This clone occurred many times. The chain uses TRBV20-1 and TRBJ2-3; no clear D gene. V lost 6 bases to trimming and J lost 2 bases, with 18 bases between them. The CDR3 extends over 15 amino acids. The germline V gene encodes CDR1 DFQATT and CDR2 SNEGSKA (reference sequence). The CDR3 DNA is TGCAGTGCCCTGTTTAGGGATACGTCCACAGATACGCAGTATTTT. This encodes CSALFRDTSTDTQYF.

This clone was seen a single time. The chain recombines TRBV5-1 with TRBJ2-7; TRBD2 matches at 16 bases. CDR3 length: 16 amino acids. The V segment lost 4 bases and the J segment 7 bases; nucleotides outside the gene matches: 8. Germline values: CDR1 SGHRS, CDR2 YFSETQ. The CDR3 sequence is CASSTGTSGRASEQYF. The CDR3 DNA follows: TGCGCCAGCAGCACGGGGACTAGCGGGAGGGCCTCGGAGCAGTACTTC.

This clone came up many times. The genes are TRBV7-8 and TRBJ1-5; D unresolved. CDR1 and CDR2 from the germline V gene are SGHVS and FQNEAQ. Trimming pared 4 bases from V and 9 bases from J, leaving 7 bases between. The CDR3 extends over 11 amino acids. The CDR3 sequence: CASSSEGPQHF. CDR3 DNA sequence: TGTGCCAGCAGCTCCGAAGGGCCCCAGCATTTT.

Worth noting for this clone: Mismatch with germline at one junction end may stem from a read error. This chain uses TRBV4-1 with TRBJ2-2; D is perhaps TRBD2 (5 bases). Germline-derived CDR1 and CDR2 are MGHRA and YSYEKL. This CDR3 comprises 16 residues. This chain's CDR3 is CASSQFGWPNTGELIF. DNA of the CDR3: TGCGCCAGCAGCCAATTCGGCTGGCCGAACACCGGGGAGCTGATTTTT.

This rearrangement joins TRBV30 to TRBJ2-7; possibly TRBD2 for D (7 bases). Germline loops: CDR1 GTSNPN, CDR2 SVGIG (reference sequence). Trimming took 3 bases from V and 3 from J, leaving 15 bases between them. The CDR3 totals 14 residues. In nucleotides, the CDR3 is TGTGCCTGGAGGACGGGGGGCCTAGACTACGAGCAGTACTTC. Protein product: CAWRTGGLDYEQYF.

The count of this clone is one. Relative to the germline gene, one junction end is altered; a read error may explain this. This chain joins TRBV7-9 and TRBJ2-4; D is unclear. This CDR3 region has 12 residues. Germline values: CDR1 SEHNR, CDR2 FQNEAQ (reference sequence). The CDR3 sequence: CTSSLSRSFQYF. CDR3 nucleotide sequence: TGTACCAGCAGCTTATCTCGTTCTTTTCAGTACTTC.

This clone was picked up many times. The chain employs TRBV7-9 and TRBJ2-7; TRBD2 matches at 8 bases. Germline loops: CDR1 SEHNR, CDR2 FQNEAQ (reference sequence). The CDR3 is made up of 13 amino acids. V was clipped by 5 bases and J by 3 bases; unmatched bases: 3. CDR3 amino acids: CASSPAGDYEQYF. CDR3 DNA sequence: TGTGCCAGCAGCCCAGCGGGGGACTACGAGCAGTACTTC.

This clone was found many times. CDR3 in amino acids: CASSRRDTETTNSPLHF. For the CDR3, the DNA is TGCGCCAGCAGCCGCCGGGACACGGAGACTACTAATTCACCCCTCCACTTT. The chain employs TRBV4-1 and TRBJ1-6, with D tentatively TRBD1 (6 bases). V lost 4 bases to trimming and J lost 6 bases, with 19 bases between them. CDR1 and CDR2 from the germline V gene are MGHRA and YSYEKL. The CDR3 has 17 residues.

The CDR3 region is CSASNAGDYEQYF. DNA for the CDR3: TGCAGTGCTAGTAACGCTGGCGATTACGAGCAGTACTTC. The J gene is TRBJ2-7, the V gene TRBV20-1; D not resolved. Germline V gene sequence: CDR1 DFQATT, CDR2 SNEGSKA (reference sequence). CDR3 length: 13 amino acids. V was cut by 3 bases and J by 4 bases, with 13 bases left in between.

In this sample, this clone turned up once. The chain couples TRBV3-1 to TRBJ2-5; D could derive from TRBD1 or TRBD2 (5 bases each). Germline assignment: CDR1 LGHDT and CDR2 YNNKEL (reference sequence). Trimming left V 3 bases short and J 1 base short, with 18 bases between. The CDR3 spans 17 residues. The CDR3: CASSHSYQGEGQETQYF. DNA for the CDR3: TGTGCCAGCAGCCACAGCTACCAGGGAGAGGGCCAAGAGACCCAGTACTTC.

In its sample, this clone was seen many times. At one of its ends the junction is not consistent with the germline gene, which may arise from a read error. The V call is TRBV5-6, the J call TRBJ2-7; 7 bases line up with TRBD2. The CDR3 runs to 13 residues. Germline V gene sequence: CDR1 SGHDT, CDR2 YYEEEE. Here the CDR3 reads CTSNSGGTYEQYF. CDR3 nucleotide sequence: TGTACCAGCAATTCCGGGGGGACCTACGAGCAGTACTTC.

The chain recombines TRBV30 with TRBJ2-2; no clear D. Trimming took 0 bases from V and 3 from J, leaving 11 bases between them. There are 15 residues in the CDR3. Germline-derived CDR1 and CDR2 are GTSNPN and SVGIG (reference sequence). CDR3 sequence: CAWSVVDRDTGELFF. The CDR3, as DNA: TGTGCCTGGAGTGTTGTGGATAGAGACACCGGGGAGCTGTTTTTT.

The sample holds a few counts of this clone. The chain employs TRBV30 and TRBJ1-4, with unresolved D. CDR3 length equals 14 residues. The ends were cut back, 2 bases at V and 4 bases at J, with 11 bases in the middle. From germline, CDR1 is GTSNPN and CDR2 SVGIG (reference sequence). In nucleotides, the CDR3 is TGTGCCTGGAGTAACTGGGGTATTAATGAAAAACTGTTTTTT. Protein: CAWSNWGINEKLFF.

This clone was observed many times. The chain has TRBV20-1 and TRBJ2-7, with D maybe TRBD1 (6 bases). This CDR3 has 13 amino acids. V lost 3 bases and J 1 base, leaving 10 bases between the germline ends. Germline CDR1 and CDR2: DFQATT and SNEGSKA (reference sequence). The CDR3 DNA reads as TGCAGTGCTAGGGGACAACTATCCTACGAGCAGTACTTC. Its protein product is CSARGQLSYEQYF.

This sequence joins TRBV12-3 or TRBV12-4 and TRBJ2-7; D is ambiguous. V lost 6 bases and J 5 bases, leaving 14 bases between the germline ends. The CDR3 has 13 residues. The CDR3 reads CASSPLAANEQYF. The DNA of the CDR3 is TGTGCCAGCAGCCCACTGGCTGCGAACGAGCAGTACTTC.

The chain combines TRBV11-2 with TRBJ2-2; D might be TRBD2 (6 bases). CDR3 length: 16 residues. The V end was cut by 5 bases, the J end by 8 bases, with 21 bases between. Per the germline V gene, CDR1 is SGHAT and CDR2 is FQNNGV. The CDR3 DNA follows: TGTGCCAGCAGCCCCATTTCGACAGCGGGCTTTGGGGAGCTGTTTTTT. As protein: CASSPISTAGFGELFF.

This clone was detected ten times or more. The rearrangement links TRBV12-3 or TRBV12-4 to TRBJ2-3; D is unclear. Trimming stripped 5 bases from V and 5 bases from J, with 11 bases between. The CDR3 is 13 amino acids. This chain's CDR3 is CASSQQMRDTQYF. The CDR3 nucleotides are TGTGCCAGCAGTCAGCAGATGAGAGATACGCAGTATTTT.

Details on this clone: Relative to the germline gene, one junction end is altered; a read error may explain this. This CDR3 is CASRTDSGSRTDTQFF. The CDR3 DNA follows: TGTGCCAGTAGGACCGATAGCGGGAGTAGGACAGATACGCAGTTTTTT. The gene calls are TRBV19 and TRBJ2-3; 9 positions match TRBD2. This CDR3 is 16 amino acids long. The germline gives CDR1 LNHDA, CDR2 SQIVND (reference sequence).

This clone was detected many times. The chain has TRBV2 and TRBJ1-2; 8 bases match TRBD1. Trimming cost V 3 bases and J 8 bases; bases outside gene matches: 5. This CDR3 comprises 13 residues. Germline CDR1 and CDR2: SNHLY and FYNNEI. CDR3 residues: CASSDSRDRGYTF. As DNA, the CDR3 is TGTGCCAGCAGTGATTCTAGGGACAGGGGCTACACCTTC.

This clone has ten or more counts. The chain has TRBV11-3 and TRBJ1-1, with TRBD1 matching 9 bases. Germline CDR1 is SGHNT and CDR2 is YENEEA. This CDR3 contains 13 residues. Germline trimming cut 0 bases from V and 10 bases from J; bases unmatched to any gene: 3. CDR3 sequence reads: CASSLDSDRGAFF. The DNA for the CDR3 is TGTGCCAGCAGCTTAGATTCGGACAGGGGAGCTTTCTTT. Filled out from reference TRBV11-3 and TRBJ1-1, the complete variable domain reads EAGVVQSPRYKIIEKKQPVAFWCNPISGHNTLYWYLQNLGQGPELLIRYENEEAVDDSQLPKDRFSAERLKGVDSTLKIQPAELGDSAVYLCASSLDSDRGAFFGQGTRLTVV.

V usage is TRBV29-1 and J usage is TRBJ2-2, with a possible D match to TRBD2 (5 bases). Germline assignment: CDR1 SQVTM and CDR2 ANQGSEA. The CDR3 is 12 amino acids. V gave up 7 bases and J gave up 7 bases, with 13 bases separating them. CDR3 loop: CSGETRGGELFF. DNA for the CDR3: TGCAGCGGGGAGACTCGGGGCGGGGAGCTGTTTTTT.